The 8 T cell receptor beta chains below all came from one sample that was sequenced in a study of regulatory T cells in long-lasting Graves disease. Libraries of TCR beta came from iRepertoire HTBI primers plus Arm-PCR of CDR3 regions. MiXCR was run by TCRdb on the multiplex PCR reads, yielding one entry per CDR3 protein. In the table there are around 450,000 distinct CDR3 sequences, about 22% of which are singletons. The time point was: persistent/refractory GD, antithyroid drugs over 5 years with positive TRAb. From PBMCs, RNA was extracted and then used to make the TCR library. Source: peripheral blood mononuclear cells (PBMCs), taken when the disease was refractory, from a patient treated with antithyroid drugs. The receptor set was obtained from a female donor with Graves disease.

This clonotype was detected a few times. This sequence joins TRBV30 and TRBJ2-5, with 7 bases identical to TRBD2. This CDR3 is built from 13 residues. The trim removed 7 bases at V and 2 bases at J, leaving 7 bases unmatched. Germline loops: CDR1 GTSNPN, CDR2 SVGIG (reference sequence). In DNA, the CDR3 is TGTGCCTCAATGGGGCGGGGGCAAGAGACCCAGTACTTC. It encodes CASMGRGQETQYF.

Only a few counts were recorded for this clonotype. CDR3 in amino acids: CASSLNWGDSDNQPQHF. The CDR3 DNA follows: TGTGCCAGCAGCTTAAATTGGGGGGATAGTGACAATCAGCCCCAGCATTTT. The chain carries TRBV7-9 and TRBJ1-5; D is perhaps TRBD1 (5 bases). The CDR3 length is 17 residues. Germline CDR1 SEHNR, CDR2 FQNEAQ (reference sequence). With 2 bases removed from V and 3 bases from J, the gap between germline ends came to 17 bases.

This clonotype was observed a handful of times. The V call is TRBV19, the J call TRBJ2-7, with 9 bases fitting TRBD1. Germline V gives CDR1 LNHDA, CDR2 SQIVND (reference sequence). V shed 0 bases and J 5 bases; nucleotides not matched to a gene: 5. The CDR3 covers 15 residues. The CDR3 sequence is CASSIDRDRAHEQYF. In DNA form, the CDR3 reads TGTGCCAGTAGTATAGACCGGGACAGGGCACACGAGCAGTACTTC.

The V and J genes are TRBV2 and TRBJ1-1, with D unresolved. The germline V gene has CDR1 SNHLY and CDR2 FYNNEI. V shed 6 bases and J shed 11 bases, with 19 bases lying between them. The CDR3 is made up of 13 amino acids. The CDR3 region is CASSLSGNSKAFF. The CDR3 bases are TGTGCCAGCAGCTTATCCGGTAACAGTAAGGCTTTCTTT.

A word on this clonotype: This could be a read error, since a much larger clone is one nucleotide away. The chain's CDR3 is CAGSDFAGYQPQHF. The CDR3, as DNA: TGTGCCGGCAGTGACTTCGCAGGGTATCAGCCCCAGCATTTT. The rearrangement uses TRBV6-1 and TRBJ1-5; maybe TRBD1 (5 bases). Per germline, CDR1 MNHNS and CDR2 SASEGT. The CDR3 runs to 14 residues.

This clonotype was observed a few times. The J gene is TRBJ1-1, the V gene TRBV25-1, with D possibly TRBD1 on 6 matching bases. Trimming took off 6 bases at V and 1 base at J, with 15 bases between the two ends. CDR1 is MGHDK and CDR2 is SYGVNS in the germline V gene. The CDR3 runs to 15 residues. CDR3 nucleotide sequence: TGTGCCAGCAGGACACCGGGACAAGCGAACACTGAAGCTTTCTTT. Its protein product is CASRTPGQANTEAFF.

In this sample, this clonotype turned up a few times. It is likely a read error, because the conserved phenylalanine at the end of the CDR3 is missing. For the CDR3, the DNA is TGTGCCAGTAGTATAGTACAGGGCCACACTGAAGCTTTCCTT. Protein: CASSIVQGHTEAFL. This sequence joins TRBV19 and TRBJ1-1, with D possibly being TRBD1 (6 bases). V was pared by 1 base and J by 3 bases, with 9 bases between. The CDR3 totals 14 residues. Germline V lookup: CDR1 LNHDA, CDR2 SQIVND (reference sequence).

This clonotype was seen ten or more times. The chain carries TRBV12-3 or TRBV12-4 and TRBJ2-2; 8 nucleotides line up with TRBD1. The J segment lost 5 bases and the V segment lost 5 bases, leaving 7 bases of the junction unmatched. The CDR3 has 15 amino acids. CDR3 in amino acids: CASSQGAGGTGELFF. CDR3 bases: TGTGCCAGCAGTCAGGGGGCTGGGGGGACCGGGGAGCTGTTTTTT.